The 20 T cell receptor beta chains presented below share a single source sample, sequenced in a study of response to subunit inactivated influenza vaccine. A single record per CDR3 protein comes from TCRdb applying MiXCR to the RT-PCR reads. The data hold around 520,000 distinct CDR3 sequences, with roughly 27% observed a single time. Sample: CD4+ T cells sorted from PBMCs, taken about 5 days after vaccination. Every receptor here comes from a middle-aged man who received an inactivated influenza vaccine.

The chain carries TRBV27 and TRBJ1-6; 9 bases map to TRBD1. There are 15 residues in the CDR3. V shed 4 bases, J shed 6 bases, and the junction held 4 bases outside the gene matches. Germline loops: CDR1 MNHEY, CDR2 SMNVEV (reference sequence). CDR3 nucleotides: TGTGCCAGCAGTTCCGGACAGGGGCGTAATTCACCCCTCCACTTT. It is translated as CASSSGQGRNSPLHF.

By proportion, this clonotype is medium-sized. The rearrangement uses TRBV12-3 or TRBV12-4 and TRBJ1-5, with D possibly matching TRBD1 (5 bases). The CDR3 has 15 amino acids. The V end lost 8 bases, the J end lost 6 bases, and 20 bases lay between the germline ends. CDR3 amino acids: CASSLEGQGGQPQHF. DNA of the CDR3: TGTGCCAGCTCCCTTGAGGGGCAGGGAGGTCAGCCCCAGCATTTT.

This clonotype turned up a few times. The rearrangement uses TRBV6-6 and TRBJ2-1, with a weak D call TRBD2 (6 bases). From germline, CDR1 is MNHNY and CDR2 SVGAGI (reference sequence). The CDR3 has 13 residues. V was trimmed by 8 bases and J by 9 bases, leaving 17 bases between them. In DNA, the CDR3 is TGTGCCAGCGGGTTACTAGCTGAAGGTGAGCAGTTCTTC. Translating gives CASGLLAEGEQFF.

The chain links TRBV29-1 to TRBJ2-2; D gene ambiguous. V lost 4 bases and J 0 bases, leaving 9 bases between the germline ends. The length of the CDR3 is 14 residues. In germline, CDR1 is SQVTM, CDR2 ANQGSEA. The CDR3 here is CSVARRANTGELFF. The CDR3 bases are TGCAGCGTTGCCCGCAGAGCGAACACCGGGGAGCTGTTTTTT.

This clonotype was observed a few times. V is TRBV6-1 and J is TRBJ1-5; D unresolved. Germline V gene data show CDR1 as MNHNS and CDR2 as SASEGT. The CDR3 has 16 amino acids. With 4 bases removed from V and 1 base from J, the gap between germline ends came to 14 bases. CDR3 amino acids: CASSGGAWGSNQPQHF. CDR3 DNA sequence: TGTGCCAGCAGTGGTGGAGCTTGGGGAAGCAATCAGCCCCAGCATTTT.

The chain has TRBV7-7 and TRBJ2-7; TRBD1 aligns across 9 bases. Germline lookup yields CDR1 SSHAT and CDR2 FNYEAQ (reference sequence). The CDR3 spans 19 residues. With V trimmed by 5 bases and J by 2 bases, 19 bases remained unmatched. CDR3 DNA: TGTGCCAGCAGCGGAAATTTCGGGACAGGGACGTCTTGCGCCTACGAGCAGTACTTC. Protein: CASSGNFGTGTSCAYEQYF.

This sequence joins TRBV25-1 and TRBJ2-3; 8 bases are shared with TRBD2. The V gene end was trimmed by 11 bases and the J gene end by 4 bases; junction bases not matched to a gene: 17. This CDR3 region has 16 residues. Germline loops: CDR1 MGHDK, CDR2 SYGVNS. Written as DNA, the CDR3 is TGTGCCTCCACCCCAGCGGGAGTCACTTTCTCAGATACGCAGTATTTT. Its protein is CASTPAGVTFSDTQYF.

This clonotype has just a few counts. The gene calls are TRBV12-3 or TRBV12-4 and TRBJ2-5; D may be TRBD1 (6 bases). The CDR3 has 14 amino acids. V was trimmed by 7 bases and J by 0 bases, leaving 12 bases between them. The CDR3 spells CASTSGTYQETQYF. The CDR3 DNA is TGTGCCAGCACCTCCGGGACATACCAAGAGACCCAGTACTTC.

The chain has TRBV5-1 and TRBJ2-7; TRBD1 agrees at 7 bases. The CDR3 is made up of 14 amino acids. The V gene's germline CDR1 is SGHRS and CDR2 YFSETQ. The V segment lost 0 bases and the J segment 5 bases; nucleotides outside the gene matches: 5. The CDR3, as DNA: TGCGCCAGCAGCTTGGCGGGGACAGAGCACGAGCAGTACTTC. Protein: CASSLAGTEHEQYF.

Comment on this clonotype: Germline is not matched at one junction end, which may reflect a read error. This chain joins TRBV27 and TRBJ1-5; D remains ambiguous. In germline, CDR1 is MNHEY, CDR2 SMNVEV (reference sequence). The CDR3 extends over 13 amino acids. The CDR3 region has the DNA TGCACCAGCAGTGCCCACGGGAATCAGCCCCAGCATTTT. It is translated as CTSSAHGNQPQHF.

The rearrangement uses TRBV11-2 and TRBJ2-2; no reliable D call. The CDR3 consists of 15 residues. V lost 3 bases and J lost 6, with 14 bases in between. The germline gives CDR1 SGHAT, CDR2 FQNNGV. The CDR3 spells CASSLSGIVAGELFF. In DNA form, the CDR3 reads TGTGCCAGCAGCTTGTCCGGAATAGTAGCCGGGGAGCTGTTTTTT.

This clonotype was seen ten or more times. The rearrangement joins TRBV9 to TRBJ2-3; 8 bases are shared with TRBD2. Germline values: CDR1 SGDLS, CDR2 YYNGEE. The CDR3 consists of 16 residues. The junction had 9 bases not matched to a gene; V was cut back by 0 bases and J by 6 bases. CDR3 amino acids: CASSVAAGGGSDTQYF. CDR3 bases: TGTGCCAGCAGCGTAGCGGCGGGGGGTGGGTCCGATACGCAGTATTTT. The full variable domain, with the rest looked up from reference TRBV9 and TRBJ2-3, is DSGVTQTPKHLITATGQRVTLRCSPRSGDLSVYWYQQSLDQGLQFLIQYYNGEERAKGNILERFSAQQFPDLHSELNLSSLELGDSALYFCASSVAAGGGSDTQYFGPGTRLTVL.

Details on this clonotype: One junction end does not reproduce the germline sequence, and a read error may be involved. The rearrangement uses TRBV5-1 and TRBJ2-3, with TRBD2 identical over 14 bases. There are 16 residues in the CDR3. CDR1 and CDR2 from the germline V gene are SGHRS and YFSETQ. The DNA of the CDR3 is TGTGCCAGCAGTTCGGGACTAGCGGGGGGCACAGATACGCAGTATTTT. The encoded protein is CASSSGLAGGTDTQYF. The variable domain in full, completed from reference TRBV5-1 and TRBJ2-3, reads KAGVTQTPRYLIKTRGQQVTLSCSPISGHRSVSWYQQTPGQGLQFLFEYFSETQRNKGNFPGRFSGRQFSNSRSEMNVSTLELGDSALYLCASSSGLAGGTDTQYFGPGTRLTVL.

This clonotype was seen a few times. This chain connects TRBV6-1 to TRBJ1-1; the D is unclear. Germline CDR1 MNHNS, CDR2 SASEGT. The CDR3 covers 14 residues. V lost 5 bases and J lost 1, with 11 bases in between. The CDR3 DNA is TGTGCCAGCAGTCAGAGGGATCCGAACACTGAAGCTTTCTTT. It specifies CASSQRDPNTEAFF.

This sequence joins TRBV7-2 and TRBJ1-5; D unresolved. Trimming left V 1 base short and J 3 bases short, with 10 bases between. CDR3 length equals 15 residues. CDR1 is SGHTA, CDR2 FQGNSA, per germline. CDR3 DNA sequence: TGTGCCAGCAGCTTAGATCGGCCAGCCAATCAGCCCCAGCATTTT. The encoded protein is CASSLDRPANQPQHF. The complete variable domain, with remaining parts taken from reference TRBV7-2 and TRBJ1-5, reads GAGVSQSPSNKVTEKGKDVELRCDPISGHTALYWYRQSLGQGLEFLIYFQGNSAPDKSGLPSDRFSAERTGGSVSTLTIQRTQQEDSAVYLCASSLDRPANQPQHFGDGTRLSIL.

This clonotype was counted only a few times. CDR3 DNA: TGTGCCAGCTCACCACGGCGGGGTCTATCAGAGACCCAGTACTTC. Translation: CASSPRRGLSETQYF. This sequence joins TRBV18 and TRBJ2-5; possible D gene TRBD2, 6 bases. V was trimmed by 1 base and J by 4 bases, leaving 13 bases between them. This CDR3 contains 15 residues. In germline, CDR1 is KGHSH, CDR2 LQKENI. Based on the CDR3 plus reference TRBV18 and TRBJ2-5, the full variable domain is NAGVMQNPRHLVRRRGQEARLRCSPMKGHSHVYWYRQLPEEGLKFMVYLQKENIIDESGMPKERFSAEFPKEGPSILRIQQVVRGDSAAYFCASSPRRGLSETQYFGPGTRLLVL.

This clonotype occurred a few times. The chain joins TRBV6-5 to TRBJ2-7; tentative D call: TRBD1 (6 bases). The germline V gene has CDR1 MNHEY and CDR2 SVGAGI. The CDR3 covers 14 residues. V was cut by 2 bases and J by 3 bases, with 11 bases left in between. Here the CDR3 reads CASSYDQGLYEQYF. The CDR3 DNA reads TGTGCCAGCAGTTACGACCAGGGGCTCTACGAGCAGTACTTC.

This clonotype was counted a few times. The J gene is TRBJ2-3, the V gene TRBV4-3; D remains unclear. The germline V gene has CDR1 LGHNA and CDR2 YSLEER. Trimming removed 2 bases from V and 2 bases from J, with 5 bases in between. This CDR3 is 13 amino acids long. CDR3 loop: CASSQRTTDTQYF. CDR3 bases: TGCGCCAGCAGCCAACGGACCACAGATACGCAGTATTTT.

The table lists this clonotype with many counts. This rearrangement joins TRBV25-1 to TRBJ1-6; D is unclear. CDR1 and CDR2 from the germline V gene are MGHDK and SYGVNS. The CDR3 extends over 13 amino acids. V was cut by 6 bases and J by 5 bases, with 8 bases left in between. The CDR3 DNA follows: TGTGCCAGCAGCACACGTGATAATTCACCCCTCCACTTT. This sequence encodes CASSTRDNSPLHF.

V usage is TRBV11-1 and J usage is TRBJ2-2; 11 nucleotides agree with TRBD1. Germline V CDR1 and CDR2: SGHAT, FQDESV (reference sequence). The CDR3 runs to 19 residues. Trimming took 6 bases from V and 4 from J; bases not matched to a gene: 16. CDR3 in DNA: TGTGCCAGCAGACACTTACAGGACAGGGGGCTATTCCGCACCGGGGAGCTGTTTTTT. Protein product: CASRHLQDRGLFRTGELFF.